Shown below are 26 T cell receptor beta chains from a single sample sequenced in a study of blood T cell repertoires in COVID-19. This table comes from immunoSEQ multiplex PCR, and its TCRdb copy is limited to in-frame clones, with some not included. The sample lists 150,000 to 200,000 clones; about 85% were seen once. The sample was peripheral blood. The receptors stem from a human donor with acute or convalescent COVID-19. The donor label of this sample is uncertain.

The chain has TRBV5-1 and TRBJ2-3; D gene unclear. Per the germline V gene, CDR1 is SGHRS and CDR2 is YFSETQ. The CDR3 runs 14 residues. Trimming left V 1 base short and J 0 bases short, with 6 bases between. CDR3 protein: CASSLHSSTDTQYF. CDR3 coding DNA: TGCGCCAGCAGCTTGCACAGTAGCACAGATACGCAGTATTTT.

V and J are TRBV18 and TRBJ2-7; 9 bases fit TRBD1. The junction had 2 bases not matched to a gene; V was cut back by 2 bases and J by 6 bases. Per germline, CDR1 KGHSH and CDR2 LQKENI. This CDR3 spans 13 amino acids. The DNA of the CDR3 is TGTGCCAGCTCACCAGGGACAGGGACCGAGCAGTACTTC. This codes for CASSPGTGTEQYF.

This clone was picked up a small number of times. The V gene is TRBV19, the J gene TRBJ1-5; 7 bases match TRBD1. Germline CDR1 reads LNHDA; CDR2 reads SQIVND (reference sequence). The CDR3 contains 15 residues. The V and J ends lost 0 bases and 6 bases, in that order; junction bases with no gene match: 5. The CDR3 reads CASSIETGSIQPQHF. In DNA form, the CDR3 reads TGTGCCAGTAGTATAGAGACAGGGAGTATTCAGCCCCAGCATTTT.

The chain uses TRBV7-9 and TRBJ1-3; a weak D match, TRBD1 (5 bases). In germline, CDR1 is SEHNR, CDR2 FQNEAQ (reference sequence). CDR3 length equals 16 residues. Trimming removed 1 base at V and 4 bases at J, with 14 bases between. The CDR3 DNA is TGTGCCAGCAGCTTAGATAGCTCAGGGCCCGGAAACACCATATATTTT. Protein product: CASSLDSSGPGNTIYF.

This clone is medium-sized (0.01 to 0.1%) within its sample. The CDR3 protein is CASIAPSFSGYTF. CDR3 coding DNA: TGTGCCAGCATTGCGCCATCGTTTAGTGGCTACACCTTC. The J gene is TRBJ1-2, the V gene TRBV28; D remains unclear. With 7 bases removed from V and 7 bases from J, the gap between germline ends came to 16 bases. Germline lookup yields CDR1 MDHEN and CDR2 SYDVKM. The CDR3 covers 13 residues.

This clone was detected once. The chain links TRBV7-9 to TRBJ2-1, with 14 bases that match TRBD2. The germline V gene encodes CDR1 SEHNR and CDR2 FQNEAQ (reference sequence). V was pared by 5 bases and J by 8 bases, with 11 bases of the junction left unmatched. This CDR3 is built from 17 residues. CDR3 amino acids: CASSNGLAGGERDEQFF. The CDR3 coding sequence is TGTGCCAGCAGCAACGGACTAGCGGGGGGAGAGCGGGATGAGCAGTTCTTC.

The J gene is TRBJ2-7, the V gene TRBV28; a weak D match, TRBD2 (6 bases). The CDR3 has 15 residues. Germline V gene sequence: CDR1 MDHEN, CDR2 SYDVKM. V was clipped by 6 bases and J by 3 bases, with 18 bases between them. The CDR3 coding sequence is TGTGCCAGCAGCATCCAGGGAGGCTATAGCTACGAGCAGTACTTC. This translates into CASSIQGGYSYEQYF. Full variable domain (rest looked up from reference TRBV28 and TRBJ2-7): DVKVTQSSRYLVKRTGEKVFLECVQDMDHENMFWYRQDPGLGLRLIYFSYDVKMKEKGDIPEGYSVSREKKERFSLILESASTNQTSMYLCASSIQGGYSYEQYFGPGTRLTVT.

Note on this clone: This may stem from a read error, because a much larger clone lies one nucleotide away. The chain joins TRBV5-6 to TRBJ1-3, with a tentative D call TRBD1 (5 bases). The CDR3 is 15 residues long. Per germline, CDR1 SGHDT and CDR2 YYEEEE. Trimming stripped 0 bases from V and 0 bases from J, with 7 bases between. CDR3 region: CASSLGQSSGNTIYF. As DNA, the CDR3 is TGTGCCAGCAGCTTGGGACAGAGCTCTGGAAACACCATATATTTT.

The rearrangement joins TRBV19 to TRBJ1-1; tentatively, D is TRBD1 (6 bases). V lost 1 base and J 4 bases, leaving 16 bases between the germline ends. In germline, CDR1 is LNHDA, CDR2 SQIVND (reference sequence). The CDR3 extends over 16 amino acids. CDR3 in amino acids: CASSIGTRRGGTEAFF. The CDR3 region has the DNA TGTGCCAGTAGTATAGGGACCCGAAGAGGGGGCACTGAAGCTTTCTTT.

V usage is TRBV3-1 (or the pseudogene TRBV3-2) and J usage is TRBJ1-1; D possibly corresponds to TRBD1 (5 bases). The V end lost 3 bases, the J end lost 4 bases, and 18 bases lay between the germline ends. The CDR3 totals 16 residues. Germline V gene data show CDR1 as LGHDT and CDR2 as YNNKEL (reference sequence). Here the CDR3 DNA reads TGTGCCAGCAGCCATTATGCCACGGGTAGGGGCACTGAAGCTTTCTTT. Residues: CASSHYATGRGTEAFF.

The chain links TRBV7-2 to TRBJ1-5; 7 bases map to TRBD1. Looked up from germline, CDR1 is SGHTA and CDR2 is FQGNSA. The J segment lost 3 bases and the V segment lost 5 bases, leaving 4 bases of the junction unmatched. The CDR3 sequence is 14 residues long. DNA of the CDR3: TGTGCCAGCAGCACGACAGGGTACAATCAGCCCCAGCATTTT. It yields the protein CASSTTGYNQPQHF.

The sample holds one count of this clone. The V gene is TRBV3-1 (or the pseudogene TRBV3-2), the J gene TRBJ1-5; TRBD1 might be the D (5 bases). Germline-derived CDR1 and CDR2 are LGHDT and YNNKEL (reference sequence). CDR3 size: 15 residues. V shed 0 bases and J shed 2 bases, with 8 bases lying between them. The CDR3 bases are TGTGCCAGCAGCCAAGATGGAGGGGGCAATCAGCCCCAGCATTTT. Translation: CASSQDGGGNQPQHF.

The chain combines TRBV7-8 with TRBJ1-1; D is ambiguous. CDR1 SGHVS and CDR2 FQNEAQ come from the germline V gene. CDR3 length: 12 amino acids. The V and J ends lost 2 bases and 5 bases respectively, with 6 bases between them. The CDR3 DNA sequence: TGTGCCAGCAGCTTAAGCGGGACTGAAGCTTTCTTT. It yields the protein CASSLSGTEAFF.

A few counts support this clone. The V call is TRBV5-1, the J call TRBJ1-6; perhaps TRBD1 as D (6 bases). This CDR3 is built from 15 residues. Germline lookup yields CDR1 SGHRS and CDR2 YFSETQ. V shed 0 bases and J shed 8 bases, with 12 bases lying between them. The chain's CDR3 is CASSLAQGRDSPLHF. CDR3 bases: TGCGCCAGCAGCTTGGCACAGGGACGGGATTCACCCCTCCACTTT.

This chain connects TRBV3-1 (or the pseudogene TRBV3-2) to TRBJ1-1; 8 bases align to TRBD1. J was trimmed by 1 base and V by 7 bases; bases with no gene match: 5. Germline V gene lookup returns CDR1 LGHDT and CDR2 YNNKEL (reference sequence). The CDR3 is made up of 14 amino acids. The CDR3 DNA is TGTGCCAGCAACGACAGGGGAGGGAACACTGAAGCTTTCTTT. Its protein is CASNDRGGNTEAFF.

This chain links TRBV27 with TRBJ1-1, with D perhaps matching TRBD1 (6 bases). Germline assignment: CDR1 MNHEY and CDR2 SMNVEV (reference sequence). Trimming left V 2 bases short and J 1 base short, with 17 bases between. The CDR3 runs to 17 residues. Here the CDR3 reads CASSLRALGQSNTEAFF. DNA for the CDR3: TGTGCCAGCAGTTTAAGGGCCCTAGGACAGTCGAACACTGAAGCTTTCTTT.

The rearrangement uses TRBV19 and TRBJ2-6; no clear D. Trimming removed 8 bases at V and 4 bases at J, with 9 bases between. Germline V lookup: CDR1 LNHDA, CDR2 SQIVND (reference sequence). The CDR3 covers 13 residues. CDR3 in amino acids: CASASTGANVLTF. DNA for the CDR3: TGTGCCAGTGCCTCTACCGGGGCCAACGTCCTGACTTTC.

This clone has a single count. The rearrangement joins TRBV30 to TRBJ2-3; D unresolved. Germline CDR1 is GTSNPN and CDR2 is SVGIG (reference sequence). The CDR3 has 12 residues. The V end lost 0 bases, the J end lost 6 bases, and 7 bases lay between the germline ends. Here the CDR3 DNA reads TGTGCCTGGAGTGTATTCGGTGATACGCAGTATTTT. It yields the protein CAWSVFGDTQYF.

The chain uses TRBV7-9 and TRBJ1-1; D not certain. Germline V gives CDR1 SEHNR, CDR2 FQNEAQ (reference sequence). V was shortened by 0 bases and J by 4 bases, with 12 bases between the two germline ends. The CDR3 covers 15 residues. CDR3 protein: CASSLAPGGFTEAFF. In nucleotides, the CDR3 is TGTGCCAGCAGCTTAGCTCCAGGAGGGTTCACTGAAGCTTTCTTT.

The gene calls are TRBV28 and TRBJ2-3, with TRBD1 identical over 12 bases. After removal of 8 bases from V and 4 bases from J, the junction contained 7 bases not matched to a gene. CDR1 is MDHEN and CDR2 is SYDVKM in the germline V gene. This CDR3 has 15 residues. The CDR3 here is CASGTGTGGPDTQYF. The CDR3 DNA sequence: TGTGCCAGCGGAACCGGGACAGGGGGCCCAGATACGCAGTATTTT. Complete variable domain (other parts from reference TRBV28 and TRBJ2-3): DVKVTQSSRYLVKRTGEKVFLECVQDMDHENMFWYRQDPGLGLRLIYFSYDVKMKEKGDIPEGYSVSREKKERFSLILESASTNQTSMYLCASGTGTGGPDTQYFGPGTRLTVL.

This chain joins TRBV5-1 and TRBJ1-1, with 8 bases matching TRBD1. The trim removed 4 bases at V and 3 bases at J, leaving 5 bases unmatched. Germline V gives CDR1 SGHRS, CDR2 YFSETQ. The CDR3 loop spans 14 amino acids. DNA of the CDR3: TGCGCCAGCAGCGTGTTACAGGGGGACACTGAAGCTTTCTTT. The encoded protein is CASSVLQGDTEAFF. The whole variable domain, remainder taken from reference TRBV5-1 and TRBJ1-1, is KAGVTQTPRYLIKTRGQQVTLSCSPISGHRSVSWYQQTPGQGLQFLFEYFSETQRNKGNFPGRFSGRQFSNSRSEMNVSTLELGDSALYLCASSVLQGDTEAFFGQGTRLTVV.

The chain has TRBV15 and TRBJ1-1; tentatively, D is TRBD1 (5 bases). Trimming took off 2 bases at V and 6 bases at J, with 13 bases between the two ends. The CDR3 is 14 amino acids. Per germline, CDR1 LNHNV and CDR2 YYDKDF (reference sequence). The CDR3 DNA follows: TGTGCCACCAGCAGACCTGACAGTGGATCTGAAGCTTTCTTT. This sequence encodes CATSRPDSGSEAFF. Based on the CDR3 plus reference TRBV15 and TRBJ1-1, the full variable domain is DAMVIQNPRYQVTQFGKPVTLSCSQTLNHNVMYWYQQKSSQAPKLLFHYYDKDFNNEADTPDNFQSRRPNTSFCFLDIRSPGLGDTAMYLCATSRPDSGSEAFFGQGTRLTVV.

Here the CDR3 DNA reads TGTGCCAGCAGCCCGGAGGGGGCTTGGGATACGCAGTATTTT. This encodes CASSPEGAWDTQYF. The J gene is TRBJ2-3, the V gene TRBV11-3; possibly TRBD1 for D (7 bases). This CDR3 comprises 14 residues. Germline loops: CDR1 SGHNT, CDR2 YENEEA. V was trimmed by 5 bases and J by 6 bases, leaving 15 bases between them.

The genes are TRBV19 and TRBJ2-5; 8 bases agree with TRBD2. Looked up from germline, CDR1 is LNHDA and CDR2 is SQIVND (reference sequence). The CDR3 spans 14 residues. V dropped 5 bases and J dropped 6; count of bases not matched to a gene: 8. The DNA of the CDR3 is TGTGCCAGTAGTGTCGGGGGGGCCGATAAGACCCAGTACTTC. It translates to CASSVGGADKTQYF.

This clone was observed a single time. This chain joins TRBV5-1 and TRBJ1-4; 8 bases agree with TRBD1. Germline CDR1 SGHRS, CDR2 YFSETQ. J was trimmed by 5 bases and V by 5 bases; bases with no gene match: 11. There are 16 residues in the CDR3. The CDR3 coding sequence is TGCGCCAGCAGGACCGGGACAGGATCAGGGAATGAAAAACTGTTTTTT. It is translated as CASRTGTGSGNEKLFF.

The CDR3 protein is CASSVDPAGGGLGTQYF. The CDR3 DNA reads as TGTGCCAGCAGCGTAGATCCAGCGGGGGGAGGGTTGGGGACCCAGTACTTC. The gene calls are TRBV9 and TRBJ2-5; 9 positions agree with TRBD2. V trimming: 0 bases; J trimming: 7 bases; junction bases outside the gene matches: 13. Germline V gene sequence: CDR1 SGDLS, CDR2 YYNGEE. This CDR3 contains 17 residues.